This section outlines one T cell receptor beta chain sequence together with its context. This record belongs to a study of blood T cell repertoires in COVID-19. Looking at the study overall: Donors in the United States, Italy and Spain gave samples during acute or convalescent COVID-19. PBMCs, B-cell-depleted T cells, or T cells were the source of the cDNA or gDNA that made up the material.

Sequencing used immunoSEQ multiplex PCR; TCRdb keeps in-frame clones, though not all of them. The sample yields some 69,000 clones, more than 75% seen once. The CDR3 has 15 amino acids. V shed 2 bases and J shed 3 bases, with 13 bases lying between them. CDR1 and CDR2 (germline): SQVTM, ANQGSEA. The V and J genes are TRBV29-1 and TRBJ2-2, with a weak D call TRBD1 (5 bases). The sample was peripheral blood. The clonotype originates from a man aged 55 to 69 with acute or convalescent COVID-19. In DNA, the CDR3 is TGCAGCGTTGAAACCGGGCAGGGATACACCGGGGAGCTGTTTTTT. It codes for CSVETGQGYTGELFF.